This TCR beta chain emerged from a study of cytomegalovirus exposure and HLA in healthy donors. Study results and limitations: The number of N-insertions in an Asian-associated ancestry cluster was reportedly below the approximately 700-donor mean in a later analysis. For cytomegalovirus status, the classifier reportedly gave diagnoses with high specificity and sensitivity. In a later analysis, parvovirus B19, influenza, CMV and Epstein-Barr virus appeared linked to several top co-occurrence clusters. Analysis was performed later, and it showed HLA-associated TCR beta chains to be more clonally expanded than equally common others.

Both 60 Vbeta primers and 13 Jbeta primers went into the PCR. Clones were sequenced by immunoSEQ multiplex PCR, and TCRdb holds only the in-frame ones, with some missing. The sample lists around 190,000 clones, about four fifths seen once, with 1.5% to 2% in the top ten. In the case of this clone: The antigen remains unidentified.

Germline CDR1 MNHEY, CDR2 SMNVEV (reference sequence). The V end lost 5 bases, the J end lost 1 base, and 11 bases lay between the germline ends. This CDR3 is built from 14 residues. The rearrangement links TRBV27 to TRBJ1-1; D uncertain. The source is a woman aged 45-60 years in good health and CMV-seronegative. The sequencing input was PBMCs. The DNA of the CDR3 is TGTGCCAGCAGTCAGTATGTTGAGAACACTGAAGCTTTCTTT. Translating it yields CASSQYVENTEAFF.